This T cell receptor beta chain was retrieved from a study of cytomegalovirus exposure and HLA in healthy donors. Study findings and constraints: With later analysis, a missense DCLRE1C variant became linked to TCR beta V- and J-gene trimming. Data from an earlier analysis indicated that most TCR beta V segments were productive either about 87% or about 30% of the time. Using a false discovery rate of 0.05, a later analysis showed that 16,000 or so TCR beta sequences were associated with HLA alleles.

V trimming: 1 base; J trimming: 4 bases; junction bases outside the gene matches: 10. Germline V gene lookup returns CDR1 SGHVS and CDR2 FNYEAQ. CDR3 length: 17 residues. The study ran its PCR with 60 Vbeta and 13 Jbeta primers. Measured with immunoSEQ multiplex PCR; TCRdb has only the in-frame clones, and not every one. The table records approximately 110,000 clones, around two thirds of them present only once. As to this clone: Its target is unknown.

The gene calls are TRBV7-6 and TRBJ2-5; 9 bases agree with TRBD1. The receptor's source is a man between 60 and 75 years old in good health and CMV-seropositive. Sequenced material: PBMCs. The CDR3 here is CASSLGSGTGGTETQYF. In nucleotides, the CDR3 is TGTGCCAGCAGCTTAGGCAGTGGTACAGGGGGCACAGAGACCCAGTACTTC.